This T cell receptor (beta chain) was captured in a study of T cell changes during pregnancy in multiple sclerosis. V was clipped by 8 bases and J by 4 bases, with 18 bases between them. Germline V gene data show CDR1 as MNHNS and CDR2 as SASEGT. The CDR3 contains 15 residues. Assay used: immunoSEQ multiplex PCR; TCRdb lists only in-frame clones, some missing. The table shows around 92,000 clones, with over 80% occurring only once. The TCR originated in a female donor with multiple sclerosis, enrolled in a pregnancy study. This sample comprised peripheral blood, obtained in the first trimester of pregnancy. The chain has TRBV6-1 and TRBJ2-1, with a tentative D call TRBD1 (6 bases). The DNA for the CDR3 is TGTGCCAGCTCACTGGGACAAGGGGTGTACAATGAGCAGTTCTTC. Its protein is CASSLGQGVYNEQFF.